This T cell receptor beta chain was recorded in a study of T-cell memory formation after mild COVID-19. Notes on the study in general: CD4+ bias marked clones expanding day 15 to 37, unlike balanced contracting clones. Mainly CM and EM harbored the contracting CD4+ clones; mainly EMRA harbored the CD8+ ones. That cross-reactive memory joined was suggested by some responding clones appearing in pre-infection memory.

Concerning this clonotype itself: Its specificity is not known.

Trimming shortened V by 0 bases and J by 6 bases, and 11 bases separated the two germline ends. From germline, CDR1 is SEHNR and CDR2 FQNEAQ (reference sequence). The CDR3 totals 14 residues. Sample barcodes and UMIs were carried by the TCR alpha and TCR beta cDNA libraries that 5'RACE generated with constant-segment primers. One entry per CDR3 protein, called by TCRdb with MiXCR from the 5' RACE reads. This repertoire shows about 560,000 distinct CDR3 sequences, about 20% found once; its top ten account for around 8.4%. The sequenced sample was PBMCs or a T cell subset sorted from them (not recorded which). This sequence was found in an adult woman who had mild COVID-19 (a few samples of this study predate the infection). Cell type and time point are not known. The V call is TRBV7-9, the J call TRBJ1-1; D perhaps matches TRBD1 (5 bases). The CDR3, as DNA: TGTGCCAGCAGCTTAGCCTTCCAGGGTCCTGAAGCTTTCTTT. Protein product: CASSLAFQGPEAFF.